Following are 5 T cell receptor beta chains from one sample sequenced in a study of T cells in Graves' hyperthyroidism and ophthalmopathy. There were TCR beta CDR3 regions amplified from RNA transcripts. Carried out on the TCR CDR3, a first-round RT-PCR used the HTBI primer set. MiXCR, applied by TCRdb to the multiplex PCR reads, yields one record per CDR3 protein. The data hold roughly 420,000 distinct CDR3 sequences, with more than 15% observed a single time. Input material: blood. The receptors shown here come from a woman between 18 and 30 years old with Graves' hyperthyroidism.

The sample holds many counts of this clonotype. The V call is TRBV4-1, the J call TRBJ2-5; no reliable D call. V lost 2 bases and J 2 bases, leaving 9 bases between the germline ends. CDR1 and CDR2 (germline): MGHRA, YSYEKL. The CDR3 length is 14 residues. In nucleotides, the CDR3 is TGCGCCAGCAGCCAACGATTGGGGCAAGAGACCCAGTACTTC. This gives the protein CASSQRLGQETQYF.

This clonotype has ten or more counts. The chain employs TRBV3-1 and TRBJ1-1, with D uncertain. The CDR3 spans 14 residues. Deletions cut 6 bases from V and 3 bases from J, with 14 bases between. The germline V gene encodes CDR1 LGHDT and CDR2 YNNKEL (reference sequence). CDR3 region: CASRLTDVDTEAFF. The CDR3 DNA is TGTGCCAGCAGGCTCACGGATGTTGACACTGAAGCTTTCTTT.

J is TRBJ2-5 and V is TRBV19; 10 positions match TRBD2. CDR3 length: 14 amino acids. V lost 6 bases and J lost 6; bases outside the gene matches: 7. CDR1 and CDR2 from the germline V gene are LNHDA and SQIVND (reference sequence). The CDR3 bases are TGTGCCAGTAGCTTAGCGGGGGGTCAGAAGACCCAGTACTTC. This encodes CASSLAGGQKTQYF.

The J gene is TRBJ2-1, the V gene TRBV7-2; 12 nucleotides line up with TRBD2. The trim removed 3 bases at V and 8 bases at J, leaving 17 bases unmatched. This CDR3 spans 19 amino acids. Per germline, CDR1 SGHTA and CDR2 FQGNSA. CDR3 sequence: CASSFQLSLAGGPGYEQFF. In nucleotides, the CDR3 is TGTGCCAGCAGCTTTCAATTGAGTCTAGCGGGAGGGCCAGGATATGAGCAGTTCTTC. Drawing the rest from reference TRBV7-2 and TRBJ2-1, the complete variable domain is GAGVSQSPSNKVTEKGKDVELRCDPISGHTALYWYRQSLGQGLEFLIYFQGNSAPDKSGLPSDRFSAERTGGSVSTLTIQRTQQEDSAVYLCASSFQLSLAGGPGYEQFFGPGTRLTVL.

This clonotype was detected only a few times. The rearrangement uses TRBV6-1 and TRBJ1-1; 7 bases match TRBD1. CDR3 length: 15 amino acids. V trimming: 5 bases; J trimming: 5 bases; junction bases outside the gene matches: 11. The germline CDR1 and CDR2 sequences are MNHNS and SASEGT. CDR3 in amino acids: CASSFNRGFGTEAFF. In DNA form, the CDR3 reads TGTGCCAGCAGTTTCAACAGGGGATTTGGGACTGAAGCTTTCTTT.